This T cell receptor beta chain was identified in a study of cytomegalovirus exposure and HLA in healthy donors. Researchers ran the PCR with 60 Vbeta and 13 Jbeta primers. The data were produced by immunoSEQ multiplex PCR, yet TCRdb's version contains in-frame clones alone and is incomplete. The repertoire holds some 150,000 clones, 55% to 80% seen once, with approximately 14% in the top ten. Findings and caveats of the study: Later analysis associated a missense DCLRE1C variant with TCR beta V- and J-gene trimming.

V was clipped by 2 bases and J by 8 bases; unmatched bases: 12. The CDR3 runs 16 residues. Germline CDR1 and CDR2: SGHNT and YENEEA. This clone appeared a single time. What it binds is unknown. The V and J genes are TRBV11-3 and TRBJ2-1; 7 nucleotides match TRBD2. The TCR originated in a human donor in good health. Specimen: PBMCs. The CDR3 DNA reads as TGTGCCAGCAGCTTATCCGCCAGGGCGGGAGTCGATGAGCAGTTCTTC. Translated: CASSLSARAGVDEQFF.